Presented here are 4 T cell receptor beta chains from one specimen sequenced in a study of blood T cell repertoires in COVID-19. The repertoire was sequenced with immunoSEQ multiplex PCR; TCRdb's copy has only in-frame clones and lacks some. The repertoire consists of 25,000 to 30,000 clones, with approximately 90% occurring once and the leading ten covering roughly 15%. Sequenced input: peripheral blood. These receptors originate from a human donor in a cohort sampled during active COVID-19.

The genes are TRBV6-1 and TRBJ2-7, with 9 bases lining up with TRBD1. Germline CDR1 MNHNS, CDR2 SASEGT. J lost 2 bases, V lost 4 bases, and 9 bases had no gene match. CDR3 length equals 16 residues. The DNA for the CDR3 is TGTGCCAGCAGTGCAAGCGCCCGGACAGGGGCCTACGAGCAGTACTTC. It yields the protein CASSASARTGAYEQYF.

The V call is TRBV5-1, the J call TRBJ2-7; possible D gene TRBD1, 5 bases. Germline V lookup: CDR1 SGHRS, CDR2 YFSETQ. V dropped 0 bases and J dropped 3 bases, with 10 bases sitting between them. This CDR3 is 14 amino acids long. CDR3 in DNA: TGCGCCAGCAGCTTGGACGACAGAAACTACGAGCAGTACTTC. It translates to CASSLDDRNYEQYF.

This sequence joins TRBV7-2 and TRBJ1-1; D is ambiguous. Germline loops: CDR1 SGHTA, CDR2 FQGNSA. The CDR3 has 18 amino acids. With 1 base removed from V and 1 base from J, the gap between germline ends came to 19 bases. For the CDR3, the DNA is TGTGCCAGCAGCTTAGGACTGGAATCCCGACGGAGGAACACTGAAGCTTTCTTT. Its translation is CASSLGLESRRRNTEAFF.

A note on this clone: The same CDR3 arises from other DNA sequences in this sample as well. V usage is TRBV5-1 and J usage is TRBJ2-3, with a weak D call TRBD2 (6 bases). The CDR3 is 15 amino acids. Trimming removed 4 bases at V and 0 bases at J, with 12 bases between. Germline lookup yields CDR1 SGHRS and CDR2 YFSETQ. CDR3 protein: CASSLGGDSTDTQYF. CDR3 in DNA: TGCGCCAGCAGCCTTGGCGGGGATAGCACAGATACGCAGTATTTT. The full variable domain, in which reference TRBV5-1 and TRBJ2-3 provide the parts outside the CDR3, is KAGVTQTPRYLIKTRGQQVTLSCSPISGHRSVSWYQQTPGQGLQFLFEYFSETQRNKGNFPGRFSGRQFSNSRSEMNVSTLELGDSALYLCASSLGGDSTDTQYFGPGTRLTVL.